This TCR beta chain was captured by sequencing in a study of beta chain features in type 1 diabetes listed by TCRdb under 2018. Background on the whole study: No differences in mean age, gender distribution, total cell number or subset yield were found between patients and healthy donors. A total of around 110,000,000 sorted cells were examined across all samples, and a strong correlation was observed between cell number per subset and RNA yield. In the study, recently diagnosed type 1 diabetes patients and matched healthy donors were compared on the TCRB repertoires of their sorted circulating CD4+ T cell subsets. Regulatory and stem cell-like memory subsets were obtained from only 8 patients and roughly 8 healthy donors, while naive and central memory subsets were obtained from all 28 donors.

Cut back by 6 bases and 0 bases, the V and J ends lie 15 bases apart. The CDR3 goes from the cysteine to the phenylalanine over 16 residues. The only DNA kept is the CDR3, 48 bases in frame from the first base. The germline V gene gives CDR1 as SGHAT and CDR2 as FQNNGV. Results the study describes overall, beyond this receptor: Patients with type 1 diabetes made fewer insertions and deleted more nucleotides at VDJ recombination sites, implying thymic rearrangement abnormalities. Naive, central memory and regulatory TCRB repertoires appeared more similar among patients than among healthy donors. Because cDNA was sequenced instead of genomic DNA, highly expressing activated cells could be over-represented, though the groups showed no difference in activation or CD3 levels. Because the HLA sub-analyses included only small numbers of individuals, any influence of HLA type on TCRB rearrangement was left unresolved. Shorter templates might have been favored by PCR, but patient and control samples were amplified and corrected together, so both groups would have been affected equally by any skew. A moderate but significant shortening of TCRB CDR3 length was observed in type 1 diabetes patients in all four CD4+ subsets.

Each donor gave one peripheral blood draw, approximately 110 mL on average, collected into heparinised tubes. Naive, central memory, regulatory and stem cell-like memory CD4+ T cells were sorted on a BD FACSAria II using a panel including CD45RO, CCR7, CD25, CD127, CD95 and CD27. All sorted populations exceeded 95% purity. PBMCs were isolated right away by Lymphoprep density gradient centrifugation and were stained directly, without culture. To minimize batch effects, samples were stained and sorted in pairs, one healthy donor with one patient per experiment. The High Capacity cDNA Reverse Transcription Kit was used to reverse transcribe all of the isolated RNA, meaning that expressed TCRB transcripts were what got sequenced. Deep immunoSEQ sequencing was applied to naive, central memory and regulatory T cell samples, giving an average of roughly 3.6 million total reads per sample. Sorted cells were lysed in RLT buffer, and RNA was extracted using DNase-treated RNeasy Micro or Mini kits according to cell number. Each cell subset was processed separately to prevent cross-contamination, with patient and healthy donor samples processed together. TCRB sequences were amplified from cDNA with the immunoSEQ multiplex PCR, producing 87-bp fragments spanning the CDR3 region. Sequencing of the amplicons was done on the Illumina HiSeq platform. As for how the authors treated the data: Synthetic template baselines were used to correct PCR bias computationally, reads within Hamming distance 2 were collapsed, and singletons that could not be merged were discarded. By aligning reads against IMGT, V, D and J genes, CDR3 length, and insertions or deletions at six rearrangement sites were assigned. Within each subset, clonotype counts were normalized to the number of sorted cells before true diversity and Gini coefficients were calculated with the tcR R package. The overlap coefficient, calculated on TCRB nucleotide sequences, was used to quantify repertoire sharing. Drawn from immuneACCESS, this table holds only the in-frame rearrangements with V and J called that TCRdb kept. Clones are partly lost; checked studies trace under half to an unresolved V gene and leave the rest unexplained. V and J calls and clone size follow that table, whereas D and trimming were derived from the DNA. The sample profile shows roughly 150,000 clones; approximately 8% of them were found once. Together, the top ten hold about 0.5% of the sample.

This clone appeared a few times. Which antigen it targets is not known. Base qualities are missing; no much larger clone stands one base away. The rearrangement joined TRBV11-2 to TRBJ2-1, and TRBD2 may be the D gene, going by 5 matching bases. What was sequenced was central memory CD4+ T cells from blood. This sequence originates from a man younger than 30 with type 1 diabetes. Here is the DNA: TGTGCCAGCAGTCCCACCCGGGGAAACTCCTACAATGAGCAGTTCTTC. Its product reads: CASSPTRGNSYNEQFF.